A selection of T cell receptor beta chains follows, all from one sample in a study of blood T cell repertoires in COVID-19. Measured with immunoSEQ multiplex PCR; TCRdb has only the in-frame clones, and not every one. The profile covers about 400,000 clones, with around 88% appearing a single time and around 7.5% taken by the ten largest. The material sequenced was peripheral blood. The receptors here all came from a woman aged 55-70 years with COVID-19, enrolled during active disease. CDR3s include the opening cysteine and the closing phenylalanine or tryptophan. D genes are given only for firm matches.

cdr3_aa: CASGQKGLAGVRTQYF
cdr3_nt: TGTGCTAGTGGTCAAAAGGGACTAGCGGGGGTCAGGACCCAGTACTTC
cdr3_length: 16
d_call: TRBD2
v_call: TRBV12-5
j_call: TRBJ2-5

cdr3_aa: CASSPTSLSEKLFF
cdr3_nt: TGTGCCAGCTCACCAACGTCTCTCAGTGAAAAACTGTTTTTT
cdr3_length: 14
d_call: .
v_call: TRBV18
j_call: TRBJ1-4

cdr3_aa: CASLRGLGTGELFF
cdr3_nt: TGTGCCAGCCTCCGGGGACTGGGCACCGGGGAGCTGTTTTTT
cdr3_length: 14
d_call: .
v_call: TRBV6-6
j_call: TRBJ2-2

cdr3_aa: CASSGPQETQYF
cdr3_nt: TGTGCCAGCAGCGGGCCCCAAGAGACCCAGTACTTC
cdr3_length: 12
d_call: .
v_call: TRBV11-2
j_call: TRBJ2-5

cdr3_aa: CASSILGVTPNTEAFF
cdr3_nt: TGTGCCAGTAGTATATTGGGCGTCACCCCGAACACTGAAGCTTTCTTT
cdr3_length: 16
d_call: .
v_call: TRBV19
j_call: TRBJ1-1

cdr3_aa: CASSLSDYSPLHF
cdr3_nt: TGTGCCAGCAGCTTGTCAGACTATTCACCCCTCCACTTT
cdr3_length: 13
d_call: .
v_call: TRBV7-9
j_call: TRBJ1-6

cdr3_aa: CASSERSAYEQYF
cdr3_nt: TGTGCCAGCAGTGAGCGCAGCGCCTACGAGCAGTACTTC
cdr3_length: 13
d_call: .
v_call: TRBV6-1
j_call: TRBJ2-7

cdr3_aa: CASSYDPYSGANVLTF
cdr3_nt: TGTGCCAGCAGTTACGATCCCTACTCTGGGGCCAACGTCCTGACTTTC
cdr3_length: 16
d_call: .
v_call: TRBV6-2/TRBV6-3
j_call: TRBJ2-6

cdr3_aa: CASSSSGQNYGYTF
cdr3_nt: TGTGCCAGCAGCTCGAGCGGGCAAAACTATGGCTACACCTTC
cdr3_length: 14
d_call: .
v_call: TRBV5-4
j_call: TRBJ1-2

cdr3_aa: CASSNRDRGAYEQYF
cdr3_nt: TGTGCCAGTAGTAACCGGGACAGGGGGGCCTACGAGCAGTACTTC
cdr3_length: 15
d_call: TRBD1
v_call: TRBV19
j_call: TRBJ2-7

cdr3_aa: CASSPPGNRNYGYTF
cdr3_nt: TGTGCCAGCTCACCGCCCGGGAACAGAAACTATGGCTACACCTTC
cdr3_length: 15
d_call: .
v_call: TRBV18
j_call: TRBJ1-2

cdr3_aa: CASSQNHGYTF
cdr3_nt: TGTGCCAGCTCACAAAACCATGGCTACACCTTC
cdr3_length: 11
d_call: .
v_call: TRBV9
j_call: TRBJ1-2

cdr3_aa: CASMNRGQLPGNTIYF
cdr3_nt: TGTGCCAGCATGAACAGGGGGCAGTTGCCTGGAAACACCATATATTTT
cdr3_length: 16
d_call: TRBD1
v_call: TRBV11-2
j_call: TRBJ1-3

cdr3_aa: CASSPVGGAGEAFF
cdr3_nt: TGTGCCAGTAGTCCCGTAGGGGGCGCTGGTGAAGCTTTCTTT
cdr3_length: 14
d_call: TRBD1
v_call: TRBV19
j_call: TRBJ1-1

cdr3_aa: CASSPGTLPETQYF
cdr3_nt: TGTGCCAGCAGCCCGGGGACTTTACCAGAGACCCAGTACTTC
cdr3_length: 14
d_call: .
v_call: TRBV7-9
j_call: TRBJ2-5

cdr3_aa: CASSLDGNYQPQHF
cdr3_nt: TGTGCCAGCAGCCTGGACGGGAATTATCAGCCCCAGCATTTT
cdr3_length: 14
d_call: .
v_call: TRBV7-2
j_call: TRBJ1-5

cdr3_aa: CASSLGGGSTEAFF
cdr3_nt: TGTGCCAGCAGCTTAGGGGGAGGGAGCACTGAAGCTTTCTTT
cdr3_length: 14
d_call: .
v_call: TRBV7-2
j_call: TRBJ1-1

cdr3_aa: CASSLWTGSTGELFF
cdr3_nt: TGTGCCAGCAGCTTGTGGACAGGGAGCACCGGGGAGCTGTTTTTT
cdr3_length: 15
d_call: TRBD1
v_call: TRBV5-6
j_call: TRBJ2-2